The next 16 T cell receptor beta chains were all read from a single sample in a study of monozygotic twins with inflammatory bowel disease. TCRdb reworked the 5' RACE reads into one entry per CDR3 protein, no DNA. The sample table includes nearly 450,000 distinct CDR3 sequences. Sequenced input: blood. The receptors were sampled from a human donor with ulcerative colitis or Crohn's disease, or a healthy co-twin of an affected twin (not recorded which).

The gene calls are TRBV10-3 and TRBJ2-7; the TCRdb call, TRBD1, lacks DNA for checking. CDR1 and CDR2 from the germline V gene are ENHRY and SYGVKD. This CDR3 region has 14 residues. The CDR3 loop reads CAISPGTGRNEQYF.

V gene TRBV7-8 combines with J gene TRBJ2-2. Looked up from germline, CDR1 is SGHVS and CDR2 is FQNEAQ. This CDR3 is built from 15 residues. CDR3 in amino acids: CASSLKEQNTGELFF.

The rearrangement links TRBV29-1 to TRBJ1-2; without DNA, the TCRdb call of TRBD1 cannot be checked. This CDR3 has 15 residues. The germline V gene encodes CDR1 SQVTM and CDR2 ANQGSEA. CDR3 protein: CSVERQGPLDYGYTF.

The rearrangement links TRBV7-3 to TRBJ2-7; TCRdb returns TRBD1, unconfirmable since there is no DNA. The CDR3 is 14 residues long. Per the germline V gene, CDR1 is SGHTA and CDR2 is FQGTGA. This chain's CDR3 is CASSSQTGSSEQYF.

V gene TRBV11-2 combines with J gene TRBJ2-1; TCRdb selects TRBD2, and the lack of DNA leaves this call unchecked. Germline CDR1 and CDR2: SGHAT and FQNNGV. The CDR3 runs to 14 residues. CDR3 amino acids: CASSRGLAGDEQFF.

This chain joins TRBV7-9 and TRBJ2-1. This CDR3 spans 14 amino acids. Germline assignment: CDR1 SEHNR and CDR2 FQNEAQ (reference sequence). Here the CDR3 reads CASSLQAPYNEQFF.

The chain carries TRBV7-9 and TRBJ2-7. This CDR3 contains 15 residues. CDR1 and CDR2 from the germline V gene are SEHNR and FQNEAQ (reference sequence). CDR3 sequence reads: CASSLVTGLPYEQYF.

The chain couples TRBV5-4 to TRBJ2-1; TCRdb's D gene call, TRBD1, goes unchecked for lack of DNA. The CDR3 sequence is 15 residues long. The V gene's germline CDR1 is SGHNT and CDR2 YYREEE (reference sequence). This chain's CDR3 is CASSYDGGSYNEQFF.

The chain employs TRBV12-3 or TRBV12-4 and TRBJ1-3; TCRdb names TRBD1, which stays unverified in the absence of DNA. The CDR3 loop spans 13 amino acids. The CDR3 is CASTPDFRNTIYF.

The V and J genes are TRBV7-9 and TRBJ1-2; TCRdb names TRBD1, which stays unverified in the absence of DNA. This CDR3 region has 13 residues. The germline gives CDR1 SEHNR, CDR2 FQNEAQ (reference sequence). The CDR3 sequence is CASSSTGASGYTF.

The chain couples TRBV7-2 to TRBJ1-2; the D call from TCRdb, TRBD1, cannot be confirmed without DNA. Per germline, CDR1 SGHTA and CDR2 FQGNSA. The CDR3 spans 15 residues. CDR3 loop: CASSPYTPGRYGYTF.

The genes are TRBV5-1 and TRBJ2-2; TCRdb reports TRBD2, a call that lacks DNA to check it against. CDR3 length: 15 residues. Per the germline V gene, CDR1 is SGHRS and CDR2 is YFSETQ. The CDR3 here is CASSSGGANTGELFF.

This chain links TRBV3-1 with TRBJ2-7. The length of the CDR3 is 11 residues. Germline lookup yields CDR1 LGHDT and CDR2 YNNKEL (reference sequence). The CDR3: CASSQGYEQCF.

V usage is TRBV5-5 and J usage is TRBJ2-7; the D call of TRBD1 rests on TCRdb alone, since no DNA is present to check it. The CDR3 runs 17 residues. Germline V gives CDR1 SGHKS, CDR2 YYEKEE (reference sequence). This chain's CDR3 is CASSLEQGRGGDYEQYF.

The chain employs TRBV18 and TRBJ2-3. In germline, CDR1 is KGHSH, CDR2 LQKENI. The CDR3 length is 15 residues. The CDR3 reads CASLLNLAGTDTQYF.

The chain carries TRBV9 and TRBJ2-2; TCRdb returns TRBD1, unconfirmable since there is no DNA. Per germline, CDR1 SGDLS and CDR2 YYNGEE. The CDR3 is 16 amino acids. The CDR3 spells CASSAGTGINTGELFF. The full variable domain, its missing parts supplied by reference TRBV9 and TRBJ2-2, is DSGVTQTPKHLITATGQRVTLRCSPRSGDLSVYWYQQSLDQGLQFLIQYYNGEERAKGNILERFSAQQFPDLHSELNLSSLELGDSALYFCASSAGTGINTGELFFGEGSRLTVL.